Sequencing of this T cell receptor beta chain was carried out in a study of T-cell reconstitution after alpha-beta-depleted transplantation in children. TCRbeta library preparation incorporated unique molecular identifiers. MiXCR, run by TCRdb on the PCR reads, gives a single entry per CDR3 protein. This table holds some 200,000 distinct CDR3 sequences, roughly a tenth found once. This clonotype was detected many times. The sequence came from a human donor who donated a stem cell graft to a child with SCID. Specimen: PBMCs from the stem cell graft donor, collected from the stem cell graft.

CDR3 nucleotides: TGCGCCAGCAGCGAACCAGGAGGGGAGGTAGCTTTCTTT. It specifies CASSEPGGEVAFF. The chain combines TRBV5-1 with TRBJ1-1, with D possibly TRBD1 on 5 matching bases. CDR1 and CDR2 (germline): SGHRS, YFSETQ. Trimming took 4 bases from V and 10 from J, leaving 17 bases between them. The CDR3 loop spans 13 amino acids.